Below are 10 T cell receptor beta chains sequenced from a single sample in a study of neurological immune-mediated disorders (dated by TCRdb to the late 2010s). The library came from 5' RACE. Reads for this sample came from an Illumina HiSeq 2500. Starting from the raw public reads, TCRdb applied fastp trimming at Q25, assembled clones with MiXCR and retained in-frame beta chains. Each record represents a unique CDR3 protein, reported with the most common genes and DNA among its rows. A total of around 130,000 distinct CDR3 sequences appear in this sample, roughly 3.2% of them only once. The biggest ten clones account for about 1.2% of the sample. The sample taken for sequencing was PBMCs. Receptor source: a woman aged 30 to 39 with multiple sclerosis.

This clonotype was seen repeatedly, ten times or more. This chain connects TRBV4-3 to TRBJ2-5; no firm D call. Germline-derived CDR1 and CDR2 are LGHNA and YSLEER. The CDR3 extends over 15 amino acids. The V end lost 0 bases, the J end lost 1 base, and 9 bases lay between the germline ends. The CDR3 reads CASSQDLLRQETQYF. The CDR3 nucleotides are TGCGCCAGCAGCCAAGACTTACTCCGCCAAGAGACCCAGTACTTC.

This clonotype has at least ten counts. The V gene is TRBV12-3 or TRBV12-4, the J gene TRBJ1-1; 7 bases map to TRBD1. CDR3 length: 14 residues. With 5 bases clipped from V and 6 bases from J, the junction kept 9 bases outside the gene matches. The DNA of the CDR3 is TGTGCCAGCAGTCCCCGGGACAGCTCTTCTGAAGCTTTCTTT. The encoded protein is CASSPRDSSSEAFF.

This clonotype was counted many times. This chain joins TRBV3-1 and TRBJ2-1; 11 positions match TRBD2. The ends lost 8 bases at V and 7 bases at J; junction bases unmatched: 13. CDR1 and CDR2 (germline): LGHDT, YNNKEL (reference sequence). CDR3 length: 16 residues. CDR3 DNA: TGTGCCAGCGCACTAGCGGGGGCCCATCGGGATAATGAGCAGTTCTTC. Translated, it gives CASALAGAHRDNEQFF.

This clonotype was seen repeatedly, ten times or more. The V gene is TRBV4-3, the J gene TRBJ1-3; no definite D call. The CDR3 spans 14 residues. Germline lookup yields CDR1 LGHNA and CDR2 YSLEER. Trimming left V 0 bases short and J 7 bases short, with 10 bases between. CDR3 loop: CASSQEEGWNTIYF. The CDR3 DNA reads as TGCGCCAGCAGCCAAGAAGAAGGGTGGAACACCATATATTTT.

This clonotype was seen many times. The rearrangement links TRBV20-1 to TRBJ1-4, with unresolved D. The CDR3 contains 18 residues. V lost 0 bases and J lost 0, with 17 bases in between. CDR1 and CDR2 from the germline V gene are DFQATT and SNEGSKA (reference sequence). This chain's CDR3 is CSARDIPPEDATNEKLFF. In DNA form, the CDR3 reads TGCAGTGCTAGAGATATTCCCCCCGAGGATGCAACTAATGAAAAACTGTTTTTT.

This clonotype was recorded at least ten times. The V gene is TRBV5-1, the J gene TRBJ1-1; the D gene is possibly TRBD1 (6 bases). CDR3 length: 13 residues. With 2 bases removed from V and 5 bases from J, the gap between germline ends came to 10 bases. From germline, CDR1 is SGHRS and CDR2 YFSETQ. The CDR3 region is CASSFRGGTEAFF. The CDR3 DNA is TGCGCCAGCAGCTTCAGGGGTGGGACTGAAGCTTTCTTT.

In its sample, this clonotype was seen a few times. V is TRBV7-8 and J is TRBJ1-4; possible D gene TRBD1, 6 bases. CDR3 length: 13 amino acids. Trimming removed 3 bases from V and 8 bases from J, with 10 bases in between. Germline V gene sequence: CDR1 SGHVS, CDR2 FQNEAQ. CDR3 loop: CASSFQGREKLFF. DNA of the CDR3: TGTGCCAGCAGCTTTCAGGGGCGGGAAAAACTGTTTTTT.

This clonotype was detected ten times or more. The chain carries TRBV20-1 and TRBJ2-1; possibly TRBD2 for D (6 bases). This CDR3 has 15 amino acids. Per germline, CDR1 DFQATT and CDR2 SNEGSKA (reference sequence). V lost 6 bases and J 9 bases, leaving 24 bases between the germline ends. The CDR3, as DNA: TGCAGTGCCCTAGGCTCGGAAGGAGGGCGTAGTGAGCAGTTCTTC. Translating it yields CSALGSEGGRSEQFF.

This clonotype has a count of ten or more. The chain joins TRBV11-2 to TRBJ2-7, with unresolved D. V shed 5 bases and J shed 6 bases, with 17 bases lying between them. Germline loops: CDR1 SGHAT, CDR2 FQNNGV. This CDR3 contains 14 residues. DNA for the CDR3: TGTGCCAGCAGCCCGCTCCCGACCTCCCCCGAGCAGTACTTC. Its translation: CASSPLPTSPEQYF. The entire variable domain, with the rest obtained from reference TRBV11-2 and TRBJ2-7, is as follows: EAGVAQSPRYKIIEKRQSVAFWCNPISGHATLYWYQQILGQGPKLLIQFQNNGVVDDSQLPKDRFSAERLKGVDSTLKIQPAKLEDSAVYLCASSPLPTSPEQYFGPGTRLTVT.

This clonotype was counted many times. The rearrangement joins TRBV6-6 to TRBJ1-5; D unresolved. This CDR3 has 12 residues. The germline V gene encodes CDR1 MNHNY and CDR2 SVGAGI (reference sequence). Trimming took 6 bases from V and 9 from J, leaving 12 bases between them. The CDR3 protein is CASRDSGRPQHF. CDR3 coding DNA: TGTGCCAGCAGGGACTCGGGGAGGCCCCAGCATTTT.